This entry lists 22 T cell receptor beta chains sequenced from one sample in a study of T cells expressing NK-cell markers. TCRdb re-called the 5' RACE reads; one entry per CDR3 protein, DNA not given. In total, the table holds approximately 460,000 distinct CDR3 sequences. Sequencing used blood T cells: a sorted CD56 or NKG2C T cell subset, CD4+ or CD8+ T cells, or bulk PBMC T cells (not recorded which). Source of these receptors: a woman aged 18 to 75 in good health.

The chain is built from TRBV5-4 and TRBJ2-1; TCRdb designates TRBD1, a call that cannot be tested without DNA. Germline CDR1 reads SGHNT; CDR2 reads YYREEE (reference sequence). This CDR3 contains 15 residues. CDR3 loop: CASSPLVVGAGEQFF.

The rearrangement uses TRBV7-2 and TRBJ2-3; as DNA is missing, the TRBD1 call by TCRdb cannot be tested. CDR1 and CDR2 (germline): SGHTA, FQGNSA. This CDR3 is built from 15 residues. The CDR3 is CASSFLGQGTDTQYF.

The chain recombines TRBV7-2 with TRBJ2-2; TCRdb's D gene call, TRBD1, goes unchecked for lack of DNA. Germline-derived CDR1 and CDR2 are SGHTA and FQGNSA. The CDR3 extends over 14 amino acids. The CDR3 sequence is CASSLDQGTGELFF.

The J gene is TRBJ1-1, the V gene TRBV5-6; TCRdb proposes TRBD1, but this gene call is untestable without DNA. This CDR3 contains 13 residues. CDR1 is SGHDT and CDR2 is YYEEEE in the germline V gene. The chain's CDR3 is CASSRPPSIEAFF.

The J gene is TRBJ2-3, the V gene TRBV9; TCRdb returns TRBD2, unconfirmable since there is no DNA. The germline V gene encodes CDR1 SGDLS and CDR2 YYNGEE. The CDR3 contains 16 residues. The CDR3 loop is CASSGGTSGGTDTQYF. The full variable domain, with the rest looked up from reference TRBV9 and TRBJ2-3, is DSGVTQTPKHLITATGQRVTLRCSPRSGDLSVYWYQQSLDQGLQFLIQYYNGEERAKGNILERFSAQQFPDLHSELNLSSLELGDSALYFCASSGGTSGGTDTQYFGPGTRLTVL.

The V call is TRBV4-3, the J call TRBJ2-1; the D call of TRBD1 rests on TCRdb alone, since no DNA is present to check it. This CDR3 region has 13 residues. CDR1 and CDR2 (germline): LGHNA, YSLEER. CDR3 loop: CASSPGQQNEQFF.

This chain links TRBV20-1 with TRBJ2-1; TCRdb calls TRBD1, which cannot be checked without DNA. Germline V gene lookup returns CDR1 DFQATT and CDR2 SNEGSKA (reference sequence). The CDR3 spans 16 residues. CDR3 loop: CSARVAGAILYNEQFF.

The V gene is TRBV5-1, the J gene TRBJ2-1; TCRdb's assignment of TRBD1 cannot be checked, as there is no DNA. The CDR3 runs to 13 residues. Germline-derived CDR1 and CDR2 are SGHRS and YFSETQ. The CDR3 here is CASRRDGWNEQFF.

The chain recombines TRBV2 with TRBJ2-3; TCRdb calls TRBD1, which cannot be checked without DNA. CDR3 size: 15 residues. The germline gives CDR1 SNHLY, CDR2 FYNNEI. CDR3 region: CASSGAGGDTDTQYF.

The chain uses TRBV11-2 and TRBJ2-1; TCRdb lists TRBD2, though no DNA is available to test this call. Germline-derived CDR1 and CDR2 are SGHAT and FQNNGV. The CDR3 is 18 residues long. The CDR3 is CASSRRTSGRLAYNEQFF.

Here the CDR3 reads CASSWFPSGANVLTF. This chain links TRBV5-1 with TRBJ2-6. CDR1 is SGHRS and CDR2 is YFSETQ in the germline V gene. The CDR3 loop spans 15 amino acids. Full variable domain (remainder filled in from reference TRBV5-1 and TRBJ2-6): KAGVTQTPRYLIKTRGQQVTLSCSPISGHRSVSWYQQTPGQGLQFLFEYFSETQRNKGNFPGRFSGRQFSNSRSEMNVSTLELGDSALYLCASSWFPSGANVLTFGAGSRLTVL.

This chain connects TRBV5-1 to TRBJ2-7; TCRdb returns TRBD2, unconfirmable since there is no DNA. Germline assignment: CDR1 SGHRS and CDR2 YFSETQ. The CDR3 sequence is 12 residues long. The CDR3 spells CASSFGGPEQYF. Supplemented by reference TRBV5-1 and TRBJ2-7, the full variable domain reads KAGVTQTPRYLIKTRGQQVTLSCSPISGHRSVSWYQQTPGQGLQFLFEYFSETQRNKGNFPGRFSGRQFSNSRSEMNVSTLELGDSALYLCASSFGGPEQYFGPGTRLTVT.

V is TRBV5-6 and J is TRBJ2-7; no DNA is available, so the TRBD2 call from TCRdb remains unchecked. Germline CDR1 is SGHDT and CDR2 is YYEEEE. This CDR3 spans 16 amino acids. The CDR3: CASSLNGLAGYYEQYF.

The V and J genes are TRBV5-1 and TRBJ2-7; TCRdb's D gene call, TRBD2, goes unchecked for lack of DNA. CDR1 and CDR2 from the germline V gene are SGHRS and YFSETQ. CDR3 length: 16 amino acids. CDR3 region: CASSLAVSSGPYEQYF.

The rearrangement joins TRBV20-1 to TRBJ1-4. The CDR3 runs 18 residues. Germline V gene sequence: CDR1 DFQATT, CDR2 SNEGSKA (reference sequence). The CDR3: CSARAAWVGDATNEKLFF.

This chain uses TRBV19 with TRBJ2-3; TCRdb lists TRBD2, though no DNA is available to test this call. CDR3 length: 15 residues. From germline, CDR1 is LNHDA and CDR2 SQIVND (reference sequence). The CDR3 region is CASSLGLAGVNTQYF.

V gene TRBV12-3 or TRBV12-4 combines with J gene TRBJ2-2; TCRdb's D call, TRBD1, is unchecked because there is no DNA. This CDR3 spans 15 amino acids. CDR3 sequence reads: CASSIRAADTGELFF.

The chain uses TRBV4-2 and TRBJ2-1. Germline-derived CDR1 and CDR2 are LGHNA and YNFKEQ. CDR3 size: 12 residues. Here the CDR3 reads CASSQGDNEQFF.

The J gene is TRBJ1-1, the V gene TRBV12-3 or TRBV12-4; TCRdb outputs TRBD1, but without DNA this stays unchecked. CDR3 length: 18 residues. CDR3 region: CASSLTSGSGQRNTEAFF.

This chain uses TRBV9 with TRBJ2-3. The V gene's germline CDR1 is SGDLS and CDR2 YYNGEE. The CDR3 runs to 14 residues. The CDR3 loop is CASSVSSVTDTQYF.

V usage is TRBV12-3 or TRBV12-4 and J usage is TRBJ1-5; TCRdb reports TRBD1, a call that lacks DNA to check it against. The CDR3 has 13 residues. Here the CDR3 reads CASSRDSYQPQHF.

This sequence joins TRBV30 and TRBJ2-7. The germline gives CDR1 GTSNPN, CDR2 SVGIG (reference sequence). The CDR3 contains 12 residues. CDR3 in amino acids: CAWSEKGYEQYF.